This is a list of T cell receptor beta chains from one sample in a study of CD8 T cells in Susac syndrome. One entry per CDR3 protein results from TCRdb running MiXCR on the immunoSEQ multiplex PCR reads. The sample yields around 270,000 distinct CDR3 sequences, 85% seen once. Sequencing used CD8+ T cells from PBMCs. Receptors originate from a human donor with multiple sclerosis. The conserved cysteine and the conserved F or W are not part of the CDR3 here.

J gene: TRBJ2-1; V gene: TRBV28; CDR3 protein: ASKETGSYNEQF
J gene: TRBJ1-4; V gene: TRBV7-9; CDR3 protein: ASSPDRVGQGNEKLF
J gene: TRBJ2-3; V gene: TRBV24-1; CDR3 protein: ATSKGQTDTQY
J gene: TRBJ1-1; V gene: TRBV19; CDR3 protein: ASSIQGSYTEAF
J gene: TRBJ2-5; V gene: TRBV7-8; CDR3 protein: ASSLGRQGPDGETQY
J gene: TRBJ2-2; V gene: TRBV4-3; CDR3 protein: ASSRPVASGKNTGELF
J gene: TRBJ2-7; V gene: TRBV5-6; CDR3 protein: ASSLWGPGLRYEQY
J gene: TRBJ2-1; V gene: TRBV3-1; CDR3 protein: ASSPTPLAGGDNEQF
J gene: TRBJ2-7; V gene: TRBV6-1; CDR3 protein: ASSEGLPEYEQY
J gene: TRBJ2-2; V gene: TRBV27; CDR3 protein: ASSLDLQVMNTGELF
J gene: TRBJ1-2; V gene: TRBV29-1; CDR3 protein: SAIGTSNYGYT
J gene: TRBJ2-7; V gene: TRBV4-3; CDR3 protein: ASSASQDSYEQY
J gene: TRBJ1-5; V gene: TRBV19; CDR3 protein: ASSIPGVGYQPQH
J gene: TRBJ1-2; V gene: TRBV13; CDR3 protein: ASSFSGGGYT
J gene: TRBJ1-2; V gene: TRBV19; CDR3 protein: ASNGFTNYGYT
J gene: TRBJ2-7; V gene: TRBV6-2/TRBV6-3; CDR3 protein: ASSYETGTGPYEQY
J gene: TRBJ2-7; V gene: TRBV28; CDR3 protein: ASSGRQDQGYEQY
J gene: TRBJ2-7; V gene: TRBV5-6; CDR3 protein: ASSLGSVYEQY
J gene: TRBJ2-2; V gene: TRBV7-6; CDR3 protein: ASSWGGGTPRSTYTGELF
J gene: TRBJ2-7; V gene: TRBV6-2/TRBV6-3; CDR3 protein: ASTYSGTYEQY
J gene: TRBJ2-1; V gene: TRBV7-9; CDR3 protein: ASSPLLGRPNEQF
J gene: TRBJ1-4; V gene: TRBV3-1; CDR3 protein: ASSQVGTENEKLF
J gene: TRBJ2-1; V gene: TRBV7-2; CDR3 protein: ASSLIMAGGYNEQF
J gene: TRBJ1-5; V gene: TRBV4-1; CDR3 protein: ASSQDDSAFSNQPQH
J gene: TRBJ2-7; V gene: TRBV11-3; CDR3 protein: ASSAGDSSLYEQY
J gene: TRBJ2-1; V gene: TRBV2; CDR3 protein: ASSEGIVPYNEQF
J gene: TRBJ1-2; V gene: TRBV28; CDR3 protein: ASSLPTAYYGYT
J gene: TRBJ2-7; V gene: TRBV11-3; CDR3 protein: ASSLAGALSYEQY
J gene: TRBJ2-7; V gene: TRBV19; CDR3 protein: ASSISGMGEQY
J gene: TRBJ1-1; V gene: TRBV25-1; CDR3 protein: ASSALGTEAF
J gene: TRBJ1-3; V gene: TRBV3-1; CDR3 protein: ASSQDWGRGAAGNTIY
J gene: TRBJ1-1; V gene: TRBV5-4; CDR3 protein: ASSLQTGGGTEAF
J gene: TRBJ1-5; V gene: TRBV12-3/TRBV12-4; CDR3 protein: ASSPKGQENQPQH
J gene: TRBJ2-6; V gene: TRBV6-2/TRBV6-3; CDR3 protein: ASSRVSGANVLT
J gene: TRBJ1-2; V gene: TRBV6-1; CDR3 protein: ASKVPGQLIYGYT
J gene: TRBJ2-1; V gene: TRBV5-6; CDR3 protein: ASSLGVTSGYNEQF
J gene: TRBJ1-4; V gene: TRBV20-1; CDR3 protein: SASDRGPATNEKLF
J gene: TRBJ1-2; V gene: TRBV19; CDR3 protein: ASSRGPDYGYT
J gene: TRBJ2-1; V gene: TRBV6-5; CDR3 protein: ASSLRWGYNEQF
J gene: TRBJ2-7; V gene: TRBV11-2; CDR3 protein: ASSSNGGTGGYEQY
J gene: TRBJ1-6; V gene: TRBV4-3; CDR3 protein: ASSPGFFLRNSPLH
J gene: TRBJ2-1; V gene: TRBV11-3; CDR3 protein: ASSSPKGSGRSNEQF
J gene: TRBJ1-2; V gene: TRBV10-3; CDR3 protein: AISEWPTGGPVYGYT